What follows are 3 T cell receptor beta chains derived from one specimen sequenced in a study of CXCR3-negative and CXCR3-positive naive CD8 T cells. Study-wide findings and caveats: TRB CDR3s of CXCR3-positive naive cells were more hydrophobic than those of CXCR3-negative naive cells.

It was by 5' RACE with UMI labels that the TRB cDNA libraries were prepared. TCRdb reanalyzed the 5' RACE reads and collapses them to one entry per CDR3 protein, without DNA. The sample holds under 150,000 distinct CDR3 sequences. No antigens are known for them. Sequenced: naive CXCR3+ CD8+ T cells from blood. Subset given: CD45RO-CCR7+CD27+CD95- naive CD8+ T cells expressing CXCR3 (TNR3+). Receptors originate from a human donor in good health. Some clones in this sample may be carry-over from other donors' samples.

The chain carries TRBV29-1 and TRBJ1-1. Germline V lookup: CDR1 SQVTM, CDR2 ANQGSEA. The CDR3 covers 11 residues. CDR3 protein: CSVESNTEAFF.

The V gene is TRBV4-1, the J gene TRBJ2-7; TCRdb outputs TRBD1, but without DNA this stays unchecked. The CDR3 length is 14 residues. The germline gives CDR1 MGHRA, CDR2 YSYEKL. The CDR3 here is CASSPPGGTDEQYF.

The chain carries TRBV28 and TRBJ2-7; without DNA, the TCRdb call of TRBD2 cannot be checked. CDR1 and CDR2 from the germline V gene are MDHEN and SYDVKM. The CDR3 extends over 17 amino acids. The CDR3 sequence: CASSPLRLEGNSYEQYF.